This T cell receptor beta chain was identified in a study of STAT3 mutations in large granular lymphocyte leukemia. Study outcomes and limitations: Every T-cell large granular lymphocyte leukemia patient had at least one immunodominant TCR beta clonotype. No sample exists from the first appearance of each clone.

CDR1 and CDR2 from the germline V gene are LGHNA and YSLEER. V dropped 0 bases and J dropped 0 bases, with 9 bases sitting between them. The CDR3 is 15 amino acids. To note about this clone: Antigen specificity is unknown.

The assay was immunoSEQ multiplex PCR, and TCRdb's table has in-frame clones only and misses some. The sample lists 25,000 to 40,000 clones, approximately 86% occurring once. The specimen sequenced was peripheral blood mononuclear cells. The source is a man in his sixties with T-cell large granular lymphocyte leukemia. Some clones in this sample may be carry-over from other donors' samples. V gene TRBV4-3 combines with J gene TRBJ2-7; D gene ambiguous. The CDR3 loop is CASSQDRVSSYEQYF. For the CDR3, the DNA is TGCGCCAGCAGCCAAGATAGGGTGAGCTCCTACGAGCAGTACTTC.